One and the same sample provided the 28 T cell receptor beta chains below, sequenced in a study of T cells after yellow fever vaccination. Each CDR3 protein is one row after TCRdb ran MiXCR on the 5' RACE reads. Of about 330,000 distinct CDR3 sequences in the sample, roughly 3.9% were seen once. The input for sequencing was PBMCs, taken 5 days after the yellow fever booster vaccination. These receptors were obtained from a man younger than 30 who received the YFV17D yellow fever vaccine.

The chain recombines TRBV19 with TRBJ1-5; 8 bases are shared with TRBD1. After removal of 5 bases from V and 7 bases from J, the junction contained 13 bases not matched to a gene. The CDR3 loop spans 16 amino acids. Germline CDR1 reads LNHDA; CDR2 reads SQIVND (reference sequence). The DNA for the CDR3 is TGTGCCAGTAGTTCCAGAGTGGCAGGGGGCGACCAGCCCCAGCATTTT. It encodes CASSSRVAGGDQPQHF.

This clonotype has more than one count but fewer than ten. This chain uses TRBV7-2 with TRBJ2-4; possibly TRBD1 or TRBD2 for D (7 bases each). The germline V gene encodes CDR1 SGHTA and CDR2 FQGNSA. V lost 5 bases to trimming and J lost 1 base, with 18 bases between them. The CDR3 contains 17 residues. The CDR3: CASSPGRGQSAKNIQYF. CDR3 bases: TGTGCCAGCAGCCCTGGGAGGGGGCAGTCGGCCAAAAACATTCAGTACTTC.

The table lists this clonotype with many counts. The chain combines TRBV7-6 with TRBJ2-5; D perhaps matches TRBD1 (5 bases). V was clipped by 7 bases and J by 2 bases, with 14 bases between them. The CDR3 is 14 residues long. Looked up from germline, CDR1 is SGHVS and CDR2 is FNYEAQ. The CDR3 here is CASTPWAGQETQYF. Here the CDR3 DNA reads TGTGCCAGCACCCCGTGGGCAGGGCAAGAGACCCAGTACTTC. The whole variable domain, filled in from reference TRBV7-6 and TRBJ2-5, reads GAGVSQSPRYKVTKRGQDVALRCDPISGHVSLYWYRQALGQGPEFLTYFNYEAQQDKSGLPNDRFSAERPEGSISTLTIQRTEQRDSAMYRCASTPWAGQETQYFGPGTRLLVL.

This clonotype has a count of ten or more. The chain links TRBV5-1 to TRBJ2-3, with TRBD1 matching 7 bases. The CDR3 runs to 16 residues. With 4 bases clipped from V and 6 bases from J, the junction kept 14 bases outside the gene matches. Germline V gene sequence: CDR1 SGHRS, CDR2 YFSETQ. The CDR3 sequence is CASSPTYRGHLDTQYF. In nucleotides, the CDR3 is TGCGCCAGCAGCCCAACCTACAGGGGACATCTGGATACGCAGTATTTT.

This clonotype was counted only a few times. V is TRBV5-1 and J is TRBJ1-4, with D maybe TRBD1 (5 bases). Germline V gene lookup returns CDR1 SGHRS and CDR2 YFSETQ. The CDR3 sequence is 15 residues long. V was clipped by 0 bases and J by 3 bases, with 9 bases between them. The CDR3 region has the DNA TGCGCCAGCAGCTTGGTTGGGGGAGCTAATGAAAAACTGTTTTTT. Protein: CASSLVGGANEKLFF.

The gene calls are TRBV5-1 and TRBJ2-3, with TRBD1 as a possible D gene (6 bases). Trimming took off 5 bases at V and 4 bases at J, with 8 bases between the two ends. The CDR3 has 12 residues. Germline V gene sequence: CDR1 SGHRS, CDR2 YFSETQ. The chain's CDR3 is CASRQGSDTQYF. For the CDR3, the DNA is TGCGCCAGCAGACAGGGCTCAGATACGCAGTATTTT.

This clonotype was seen a few times. The V and J genes are TRBV9 and TRBJ2-1; TRBD2 agrees at 7 bases. The germline V gene has CDR1 SGDLS and CDR2 YYNGEE. J lost 9 bases, V lost 6 bases, and 6 bases had no gene match. This CDR3 contains 12 residues. This chain's CDR3 is CASTPGGGEQFF. The CDR3 DNA reads TGTGCCAGCACCCCGGGAGGTGGTGAGCAGTTCTTC.

There are a few counts of this clonotype. V usage is TRBV10-3 and J usage is TRBJ2-7; D may be TRBD2 (5 bases). This CDR3 region has 11 residues. Germline V CDR1 and CDR2: ENHRY, SYGVKD. V lost 5 bases, J lost 3 bases, and 5 bases lay in between. The CDR3 bases are TGTGCCATCAGTAGCGGCTACGAGCAGTACGTC. It codes for CAISSGYEQYV.

This clonotype was recorded a few times. The V gene is TRBV7-9, the J gene TRBJ1-1; 8 bases map to TRBD1. J was trimmed by 7 bases and V by 4 bases; bases with no gene match: 8. Germline V gene lookup returns CDR1 SEHNR and CDR2 FQNEAQ (reference sequence). The CDR3 contains 14 residues. The chain's CDR3 is CASSWDRQPLEAFF. The CDR3 DNA sequence: TGTGCCAGCAGCTGGGACAGGCAGCCCCTTGAAGCTTTCTTT.

V usage is TRBV5-1 and J usage is TRBJ1-3, with D perhaps TRBD1 (6 bases). Germline CDR1 is SGHRS and CDR2 is YFSETQ. The V end lost 4 bases, the J end lost 4 bases, and 12 bases lay between the germline ends. CDR3 length: 14 residues. The CDR3: CASSPTGPGNTIYF. The CDR3 DNA sequence: TGCGCCAGCAGCCCCACAGGGCCCGGAAACACCATATATTTT. Filled out from reference TRBV5-1 and TRBJ1-3, the complete variable domain reads KAGVTQTPRYLIKTRGQQVTLSCSPISGHRSVSWYQQTPGQGLQFLFEYFSETQRNKGNFPGRFSGRQFSNSRSEMNVSTLELGDSALYLCASSPTGPGNTIYFGEGSWLTVV.

A few counts support this clonotype. The V call is TRBV5-1, the J call TRBJ2-4; either TRBD1 or TRBD2 may supply D (6 bases each). Germline CDR1 SGHRS, CDR2 YFSETQ. The CDR3 loop spans 17 amino acids. V was cut by 0 bases and J by 1 base, with 14 bases left in between. CDR3 in amino acids: CASSLAKGGSAKNIQYF. CDR3 bases: TGCGCCAGCAGCTTGGCCAAGGGGGGTTCCGCCAAAAACATTCAGTACTTC.

This clonotype was detected ten times or more. The chain recombines TRBV6-2 or TRBV6-3 with TRBJ2-5; 12 positions agree with TRBD2. This CDR3 spans 16 amino acids. After removal of 5 bases from V and 5 bases from J, the junction contained 9 bases not matched to a gene. Germline lookup yields CDR1 MNHEY and CDR2 SVGEGT. CDR3 amino acids: CASSPRTSGVQETQYF. The CDR3 DNA follows: TGTGCCAGCAGTCCCCGGACTAGCGGGGTCCAGGAGACCCAGTACTTC.

The genes are TRBV6-5 and TRBJ1-4, with 9 bases identical to TRBD1. The CDR3 runs 16 residues. The germline CDR1 and CDR2 sequences are MNHEY and SVGAGI. The V segment lost 2 bases and the J segment 7 bases; nucleotides outside the gene matches: 8. Here the CDR3 reads CASSYTLQGAGEKLFF. The CDR3 nucleotides are TGTGCCAGCAGTTACACCCTACAGGGGGCTGGTGAAAAACTGTTTTTT.

This clonotype was found a few times. The genes are TRBV6-2 or TRBV6-3 and TRBJ2-7, with TRBD2 matching over 11 bases. Germline CDR1 MNHEY, CDR2 SVGEGT. Losses at the gene ends were 5 bases for V and 7 bases for J; bases not matched to a gene: 10. The CDR3 has 15 amino acids. The CDR3 protein is CASSLSGGAVKEQYV. CDR3 DNA sequence: TGTGCCAGCAGTCTTAGCGGGGGGGCTGTGAAAGAGCAGTACGTC.

In this sample, this clonotype turned up a few times. V and J are TRBV6-2 or TRBV6-3 and TRBJ2-5, with D tentatively TRBD2 (5 bases). CDR3 size: 12 residues. CDR1 is MNHEY, CDR2 SVGEGT, per germline. Trimming removed 6 bases at V and 5 bases at J, with 10 bases between. CDR3 nucleotides: TGTGCCAGCAGACTGACTACCGAGACCCAGTACTTC. It codes for CASRLTTETQYF.

In this sample, this clonotype turned up many times. This rearrangement joins TRBV7-2 to TRBJ2-1; TRBD2 aligns across 12 bases. Germline V gene data show CDR1 as SGHTA and CDR2 as FQGNSA. J was trimmed by 2 bases and V by 5 bases; bases with no gene match: 7. This CDR3 has 17 amino acids. The CDR3 region has the DNA TGTGCCAGCAGCATCTCTAGCGGGGGGGCCACCTACAATGAGCAGTTCTTC. Encoded protein: CASSISSGGATYNEQFF.

This chain links TRBV25-1 with TRBJ2-2; 8 bases line up with TRBD2. The CDR3 extends over 16 amino acids. The V and J ends lost 1 base and 4 bases, in that order; junction bases with no gene match: 5. Germline loops: CDR1 MGHDK, CDR2 SYGVNS. CDR3 DNA sequence: TGTGCCAGCAGTGAATCGGGGGGGATGGGCACCGGGGAGCTGTTTTTT. Protein sequence: CASSESGGMGTGELFF.

This clonotype was seen many times. This chain joins TRBV7-2 and TRBJ2-3, with 8 bases matching TRBD1. CDR1 is SGHTA and CDR2 is FQGNSA in the germline V gene. There are 14 residues in the CDR3. V gave up 3 bases and J gave up 5 bases; unmatched junction bases: 4. CDR3 protein: CASSLDRDGDTQYF. Here the CDR3 DNA reads TGTGCCAGCAGCTTGGACAGGGATGGAGATACGCAGTATTTT. The full variable domain, its missing parts supplied by reference TRBV7-2 and TRBJ2-3, is GAGVSQSPSNKVTEKGKDVELRCDPISGHTALYWYRQSLGQGLEFLIYFQGNSAPDKSGLPSDRFSAERTGGSVSTLTIQRTQQEDSAVYLCASSLDRDGDTQYFGPGTRLTVL.

This clonotype was counted between two and nine times. CDR3 sequence (DNA): TGTGCCAGCCAGCGACCCTCTTACTCCTACGAGCAGTACTTC. Its protein product is CASQRPSYSYEQYF. The chain recombines TRBV12-3 or TRBV12-4 with TRBJ2-7; unclear D gene. V lost 8 bases and J 0 bases, leaving 14 bases between the germline ends. The CDR3 is made up of 14 amino acids.

This clonotype was seen at least ten times. This chain uses TRBV20-1 with TRBJ2-2, with 8 bases lining up with TRBD2. The CDR3 contains 14 residues. The junction had 3 bases not matched to a gene; V was cut back by 6 bases and J by 0 bases. Germline-derived CDR1 and CDR2 are DFQATT and SNEGSKA (reference sequence). The CDR3 protein is CSAPGLANTGELFF. In DNA form, the CDR3 reads TGCAGTGCCCCGGGACTAGCGAACACCGGGGAGCTGTTTTTT.

This clonotype was counted many times. The chain joins TRBV6-6 to TRBJ2-7; possibly TRBD2 for D (6 bases). Trimming shortened V by 5 bases and J by 0 bases, and 11 bases separated the two germline ends. The CDR3 has 14 residues. CDR1 and CDR2 (germline): MNHNY, SVGAGI (reference sequence). The CDR3 DNA is TGTGCCAGCAGTGGACTACCTAGCTCCTACGAGCAGTACGTC. This sequence encodes CASSGLPSSYEQYV.

This clonotype has ten or more counts. V gene TRBV6-5 combines with J gene TRBJ2-7; 11 bases map to TRBD1. This CDR3 is built from 15 residues. With V trimmed by 6 bases and J by 0 bases, 4 bases remained unmatched. In germline, CDR1 is MNHEY, CDR2 SVGAGI. The CDR3 region has the DNA TGTGCCAGCAGCCACGGGACAGGGGGCTCCTACGAGCAGTACTTC. Its protein product is CASSHGTGGSYEQYF.

This clonotype has more than one count but fewer than ten. V is TRBV4-3 and J is TRBJ2-3; 7 bases are shared with TRBD1. Germline loops: CDR1 LGHNA, CDR2 YSLEER. The CDR3 runs 16 residues. The J segment lost 2 bases and the V segment lost 4 bases, leaving 9 bases of the junction unmatched. DNA of the CDR3: TGCGCCAGCAGCCCTGGGACAGAGCGTTCCACAGATACGCAGTATTTT. Translated: CASSPGTERSTDTQYF.

This clonotype occurred a few times. V and J are TRBV2 and TRBJ1-4; D is ambiguous. This CDR3 is built from 11 residues. CDR1 SNHLY and CDR2 FYNNEI come from the germline V gene. V was pared by 7 bases and J by 8 bases, with 8 bases between. CDR3 amino acids: CASTSQEKLFF. In DNA form, the CDR3 reads TGTGCCAGCACTTCGCAGGAAAAACTGTTTTTT.

The chain joins TRBV5-1 to TRBJ2-6, with unresolved D. The CDR3 extends over 14 amino acids. From germline, CDR1 is SGHRS and CDR2 YFSETQ. The V end lost 3 bases, the J end lost 4 bases, and 8 bases lay between the germline ends. CDR3 loop: CASSSLPGANVLTF. CDR3 coding DNA: TGCGCCAGCAGCTCCCTTCCCGGGGCCAACGTCCTGACTTTC.

The rearrangement joins TRBV10-3 to TRBJ1-6; D not certain. The germline V and J ends were trimmed by 8 bases and 0 bases, with 5 bases remaining between them. Germline CDR1 ENHRY, CDR2 SYGVKD. There are 13 residues in the CDR3. The CDR3 bases are TGTGCCATCGCCGGCTCCTATAATTCACCCCTCCACTTT. Translated, it gives CAIAGSYNSPLHF.

This clonotype was detected a few times. This chain joins TRBV7-9 and TRBJ1-1; D is unclear. The CDR3 covers 12 residues. Trimming shortened V by 3 bases and J by 7 bases, and 9 bases separated the two germline ends. Germline V gene lookup returns CDR1 SEHNR and CDR2 FQNEAQ (reference sequence). CDR3 sequence reads: CASSLAGNEAFF. CDR3 DNA: TGTGCCAGCAGCTTGGCGGGGAATGAAGCTTTCTTT.

The gene calls are TRBV5-1 and TRBJ1-1; possibly TRBD1 for D (6 bases). Trimming removed 4 bases from V and 0 bases from J, with 19 bases in between. CDR3 size: 17 residues. Germline lookup yields CDR1 SGHRS and CDR2 YFSETQ. The CDR3 region is CASSPTGGGRLNTEAFF. CDR3 bases: TGCGCCAGCAGCCCAACGGGAGGGGGGAGGTTGAACACTGAAGCTTTCTTT.